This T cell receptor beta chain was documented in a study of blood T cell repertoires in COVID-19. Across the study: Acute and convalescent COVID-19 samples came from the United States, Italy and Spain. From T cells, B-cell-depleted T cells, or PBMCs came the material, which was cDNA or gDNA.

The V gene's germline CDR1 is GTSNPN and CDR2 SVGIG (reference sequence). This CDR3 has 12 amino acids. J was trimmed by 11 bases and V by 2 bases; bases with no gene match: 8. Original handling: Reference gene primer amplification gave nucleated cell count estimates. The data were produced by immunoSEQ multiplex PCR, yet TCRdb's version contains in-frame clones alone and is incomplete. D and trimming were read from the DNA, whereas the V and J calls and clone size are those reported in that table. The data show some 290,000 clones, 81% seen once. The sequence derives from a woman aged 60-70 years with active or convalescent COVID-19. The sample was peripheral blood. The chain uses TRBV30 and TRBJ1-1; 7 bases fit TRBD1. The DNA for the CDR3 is TGTGCCTGGAGTAGGGACAGCCGCCGCGCTTTCTTT. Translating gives CAWSRDSRRAFF.